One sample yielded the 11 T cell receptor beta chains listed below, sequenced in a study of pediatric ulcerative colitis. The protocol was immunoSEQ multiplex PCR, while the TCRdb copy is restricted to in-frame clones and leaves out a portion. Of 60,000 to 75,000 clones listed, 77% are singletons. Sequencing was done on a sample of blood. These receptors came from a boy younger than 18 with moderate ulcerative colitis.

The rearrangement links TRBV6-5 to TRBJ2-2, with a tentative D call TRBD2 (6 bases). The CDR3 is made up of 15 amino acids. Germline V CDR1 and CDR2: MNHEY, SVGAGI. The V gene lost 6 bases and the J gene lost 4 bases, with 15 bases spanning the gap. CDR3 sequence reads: CASSHRDLPTGELFF. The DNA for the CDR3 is TGTGCCAGCAGCCACCGGGACTTACCCACCGGGGAGCTGTTTTTT.

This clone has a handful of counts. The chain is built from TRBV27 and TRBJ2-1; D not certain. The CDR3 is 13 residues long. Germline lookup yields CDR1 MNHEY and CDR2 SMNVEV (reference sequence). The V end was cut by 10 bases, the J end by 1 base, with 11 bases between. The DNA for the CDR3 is TGTGCCACTCGGACGCATTCCTACAATGAGCAGTTCTTC. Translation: CATRTHSYNEQFF.

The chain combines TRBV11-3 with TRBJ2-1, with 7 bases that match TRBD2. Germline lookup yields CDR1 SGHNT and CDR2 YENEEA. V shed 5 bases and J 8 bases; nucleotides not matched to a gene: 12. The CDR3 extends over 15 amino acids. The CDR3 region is CASSQSGTLGDEQFF. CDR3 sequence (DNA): TGTGCCAGCAGCCAAAGCGGGACCCTCGGGGATGAGCAGTTCTTC.

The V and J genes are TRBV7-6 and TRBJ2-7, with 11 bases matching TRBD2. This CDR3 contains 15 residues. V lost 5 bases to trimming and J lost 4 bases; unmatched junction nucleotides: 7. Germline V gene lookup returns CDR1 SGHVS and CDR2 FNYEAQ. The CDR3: CASSILAGGQYEQYF. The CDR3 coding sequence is TGTGCCAGCAGCATTCTAGCGGGAGGCCAATACGAGCAGTACTTC.

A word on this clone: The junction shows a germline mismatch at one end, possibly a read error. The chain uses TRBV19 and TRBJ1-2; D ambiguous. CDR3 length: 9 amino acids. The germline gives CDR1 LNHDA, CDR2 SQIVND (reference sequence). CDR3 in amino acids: CASSIPHVF. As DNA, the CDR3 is TGTGCCAGTAGTATCCCGCACGTCTTC.

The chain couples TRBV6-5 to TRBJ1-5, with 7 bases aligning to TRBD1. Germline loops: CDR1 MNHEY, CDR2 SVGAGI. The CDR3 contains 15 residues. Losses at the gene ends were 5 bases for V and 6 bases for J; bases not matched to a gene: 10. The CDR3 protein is CASSHRTGQSQPQHF. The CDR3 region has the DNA TGTGCCAGCAGTCATCGGACGGGACAGAGTCAGCCCCAGCATTTT.

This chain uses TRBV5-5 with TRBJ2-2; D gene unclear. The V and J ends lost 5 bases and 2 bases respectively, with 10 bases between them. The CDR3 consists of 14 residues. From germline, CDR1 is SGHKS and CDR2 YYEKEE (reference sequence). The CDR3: CASSPDENTGELFF. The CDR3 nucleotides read TGTGCCAGCAGTCCGGACGAAAACACCGGGGAGCTGTTTTTT.

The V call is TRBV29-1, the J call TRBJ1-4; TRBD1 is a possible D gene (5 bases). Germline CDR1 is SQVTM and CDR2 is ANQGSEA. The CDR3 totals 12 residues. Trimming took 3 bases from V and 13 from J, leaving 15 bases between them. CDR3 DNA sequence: TGCAGCGTTGAGAGAAACCAGGGAGGACTGTTTTTT. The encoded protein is CSVERNQGGLFF.

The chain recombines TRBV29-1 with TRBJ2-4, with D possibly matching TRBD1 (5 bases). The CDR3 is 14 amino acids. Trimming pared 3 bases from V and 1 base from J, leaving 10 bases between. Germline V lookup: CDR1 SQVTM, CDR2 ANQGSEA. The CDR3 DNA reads TGCAGCGTTGATACTGGGGCGGCCAAAAACATTCAGTACTTC. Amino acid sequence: CSVDTGAAKNIQYF.

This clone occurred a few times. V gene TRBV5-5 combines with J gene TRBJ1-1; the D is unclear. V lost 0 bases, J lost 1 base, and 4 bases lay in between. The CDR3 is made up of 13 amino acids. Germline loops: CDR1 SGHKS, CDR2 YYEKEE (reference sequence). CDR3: CASSLAPNTEAFF. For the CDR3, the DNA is TGTGCCAGCAGCTTGGCACCGAACACTGAAGCTTTCTTT.

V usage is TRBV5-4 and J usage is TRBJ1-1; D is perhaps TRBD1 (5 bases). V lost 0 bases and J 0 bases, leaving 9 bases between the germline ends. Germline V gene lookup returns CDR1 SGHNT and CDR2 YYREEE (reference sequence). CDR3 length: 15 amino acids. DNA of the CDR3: TGTGCCAGCAGCTTGGGGGGGGAGGTGAACACTGAAGCTTTCTTT. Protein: CASSLGGEVNTEAFF. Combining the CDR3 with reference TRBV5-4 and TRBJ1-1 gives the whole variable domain ETGVTQSPTHLIKTRGQQVTLRCSSQSGHNTVSWYQQALGQGPQFIFQYYREEENGRGNFPPRFSGLQFPNYSSELNVNALELDDSALYLCASSLGGEVNTEAFFGQGTRLTVV.